This TCR beta chain appears in the sequencing data of a study of T cell responses to AZD1222 COVID-19 vaccine. The V gene's germline CDR1 is SGHNT and CDR2 YYREEE (reference sequence). The CDR3 is made up of 15 amino acids. The V end was cut by 6 bases, the J end by 6 bases, with 20 bases between. A word on this clone: Its specificity is unknown.

The study's findings and limits: The peak T cell response came first, and repertoires were sampled only after it.

This table comes from immunoSEQ multiplex PCR, and its TCRdb copy is limited to in-frame clones, with some not included. This sample carries around 180,000 clones, around 88% of them seen once, and the ten largest clones take approximately 7.7%. The receptor comes from an adult in good health. V is TRBV5-4 and J is TRBJ2-3; no definite D call. The sample consisted of peripheral blood, taken on day 0 of AZD1222 vaccination. The CDR3: CASTDPAGPGDTQYF. CDR3 DNA: TGTGCCAGCACCGACCCCGCTGGACCCGGGGATACGCAGTATTTT.